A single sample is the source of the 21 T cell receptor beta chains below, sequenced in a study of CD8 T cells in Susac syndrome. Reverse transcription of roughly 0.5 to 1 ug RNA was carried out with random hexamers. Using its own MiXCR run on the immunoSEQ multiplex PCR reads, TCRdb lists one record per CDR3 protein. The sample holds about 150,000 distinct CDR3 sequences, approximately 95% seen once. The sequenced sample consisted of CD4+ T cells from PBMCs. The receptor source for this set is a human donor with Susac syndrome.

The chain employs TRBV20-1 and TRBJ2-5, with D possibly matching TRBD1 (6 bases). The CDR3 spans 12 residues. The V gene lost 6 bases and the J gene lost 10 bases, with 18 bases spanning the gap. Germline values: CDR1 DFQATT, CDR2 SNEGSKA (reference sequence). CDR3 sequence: CSASRVGDIQYF. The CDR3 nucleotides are TGCAGTGCCAGTAGGGTAGGGGACATCCAGTACTTC.

The DNA for the CDR3 is TGTGCCAGCAGTTTCCCAGGGGGCCGCTACGAGCAGTACTTC. It codes for CASSFPGGRYEQYF. The rearrangement joins TRBV12-3 or TRBV12-4 to TRBJ2-7, with 8 bases lining up with TRBD1. Trimming removed 3 bases from V and 3 bases from J; junction bases left unmatched: 4. CDR3 length equals 14 residues.

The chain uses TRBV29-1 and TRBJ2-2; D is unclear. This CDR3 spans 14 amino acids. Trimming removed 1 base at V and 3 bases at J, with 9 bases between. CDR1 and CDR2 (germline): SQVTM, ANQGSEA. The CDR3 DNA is TGCAGCGTTGAAGGGTCAGTCCACACCGGGGAGCTGTTTTTT. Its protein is CSVEGSVHTGELFF.

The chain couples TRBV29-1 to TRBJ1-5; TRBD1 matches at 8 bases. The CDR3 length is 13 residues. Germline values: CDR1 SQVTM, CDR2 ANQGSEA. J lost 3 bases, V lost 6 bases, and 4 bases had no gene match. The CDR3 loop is CSVGTGINQPQHF. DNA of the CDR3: TGCAGCGTCGGGACAGGAATCAATCAGCCCCAGCATTTT.

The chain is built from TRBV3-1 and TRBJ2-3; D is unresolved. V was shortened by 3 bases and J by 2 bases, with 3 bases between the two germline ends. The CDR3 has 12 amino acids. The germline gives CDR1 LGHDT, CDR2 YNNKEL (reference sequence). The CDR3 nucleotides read TGTGCCAGCAGCCAGGTCACAGATACGCAGTATTTT. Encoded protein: CASSQVTDTQYF.

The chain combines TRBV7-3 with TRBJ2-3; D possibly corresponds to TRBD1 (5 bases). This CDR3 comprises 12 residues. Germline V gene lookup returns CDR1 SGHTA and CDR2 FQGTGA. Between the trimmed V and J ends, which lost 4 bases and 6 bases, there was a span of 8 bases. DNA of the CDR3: TGTGCCAGCAGCTATAAGGGGGATACGCAGTATTTT. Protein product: CASSYKGDTQYF.

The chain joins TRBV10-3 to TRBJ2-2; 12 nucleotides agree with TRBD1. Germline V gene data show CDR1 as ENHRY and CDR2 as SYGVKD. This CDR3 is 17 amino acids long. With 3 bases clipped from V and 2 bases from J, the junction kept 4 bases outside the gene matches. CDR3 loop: CAISDRDRGLNTGELFF. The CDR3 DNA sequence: TGTGCCATCAGTGATCGGGACAGGGGGCTCAACACCGGGGAGCTGTTTTTT.

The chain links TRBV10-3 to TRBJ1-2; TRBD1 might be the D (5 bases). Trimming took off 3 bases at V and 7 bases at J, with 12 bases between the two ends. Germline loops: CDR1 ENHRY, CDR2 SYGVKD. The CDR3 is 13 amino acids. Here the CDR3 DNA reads TGTGCCATCAGTGATTGGTCGGGGGGTGGCTACACCTTC. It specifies CAISDWSGGGYTF.

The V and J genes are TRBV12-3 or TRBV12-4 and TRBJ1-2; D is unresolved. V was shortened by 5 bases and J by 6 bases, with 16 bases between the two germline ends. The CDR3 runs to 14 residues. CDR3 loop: CASSLGVIIDGYTF. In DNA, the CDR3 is TGTGCCAGCAGTCTTGGGGTTATAATTGATGGCTACACCTTC.

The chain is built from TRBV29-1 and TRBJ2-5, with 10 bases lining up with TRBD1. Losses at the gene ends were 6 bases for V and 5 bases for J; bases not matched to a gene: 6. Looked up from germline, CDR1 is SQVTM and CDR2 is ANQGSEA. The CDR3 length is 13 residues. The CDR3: CSVSDRGRETQYF. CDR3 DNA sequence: TGCAGCGTATCCGACAGGGGGCGGGAGACCCAGTACTTC.

CDR3 protein: CATSEGSPYNEQFF. CDR3 in DNA: TGTGCCACCAGTGAAGGCAGTCCATACAATGAGCAGTTCTTC. This rearrangement joins TRBV24-1 to TRBJ2-1; no definite D call. In germline, CDR1 is KGHDR, CDR2 SFDVKD. The length of the CDR3 is 14 residues. Trimming left V 4 bases short and J 4 bases short, with 10 bases between.

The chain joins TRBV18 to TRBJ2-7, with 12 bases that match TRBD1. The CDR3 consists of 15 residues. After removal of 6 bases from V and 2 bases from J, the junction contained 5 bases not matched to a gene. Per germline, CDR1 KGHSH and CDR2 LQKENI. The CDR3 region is CASSRDRGPTYEQYF. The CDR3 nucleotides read TGTGCCAGCTCGAGGGACAGGGGGCCCACCTACGAGCAGTACTTC. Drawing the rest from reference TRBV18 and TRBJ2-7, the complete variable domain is NAGVMQNPRHLVRRRGQEARLRCSPMKGHSHVYWYRQLPEEGLKFMVYLQKENIIDESGMPKERFSAEFPKEGPSILRIQQVVRGDSAAYFCASSRDRGPTYEQYFGPGTRLTVT.

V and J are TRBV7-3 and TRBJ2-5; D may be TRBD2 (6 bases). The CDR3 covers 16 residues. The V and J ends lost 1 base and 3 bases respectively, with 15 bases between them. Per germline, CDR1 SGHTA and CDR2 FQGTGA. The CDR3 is CASSLIAGAGKETQYF. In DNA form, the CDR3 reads TGTGCCAGCAGCTTAATTGCCGGTGCGGGGAAAGAGACCCAGTACTTC.

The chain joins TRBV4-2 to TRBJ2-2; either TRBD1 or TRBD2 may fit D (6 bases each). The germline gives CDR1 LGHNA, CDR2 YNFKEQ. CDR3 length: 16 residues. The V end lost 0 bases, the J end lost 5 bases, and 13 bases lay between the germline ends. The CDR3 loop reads CASSQDIGGWTGELFF. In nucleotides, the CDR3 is TGTGCCAGCAGCCAAGATATCGGGGGCTGGACCGGGGAGCTGTTTTTT.

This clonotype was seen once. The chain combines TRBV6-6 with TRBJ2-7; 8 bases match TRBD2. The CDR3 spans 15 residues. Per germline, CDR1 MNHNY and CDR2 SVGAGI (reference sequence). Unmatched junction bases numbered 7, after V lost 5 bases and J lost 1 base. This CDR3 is CASSPGGGLSYEQYF. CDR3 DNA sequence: TGTGCCAGCAGTCCGGGGGGGGGACTATCCTACGAGCAGTACTTC.

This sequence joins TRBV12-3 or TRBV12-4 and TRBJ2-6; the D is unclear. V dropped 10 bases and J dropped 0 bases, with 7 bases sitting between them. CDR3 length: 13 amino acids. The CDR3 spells CATRFSGANVLTF. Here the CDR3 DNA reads TGTGCCACCCGGTTCTCTGGGGCCAACGTCCTGACTTTC.

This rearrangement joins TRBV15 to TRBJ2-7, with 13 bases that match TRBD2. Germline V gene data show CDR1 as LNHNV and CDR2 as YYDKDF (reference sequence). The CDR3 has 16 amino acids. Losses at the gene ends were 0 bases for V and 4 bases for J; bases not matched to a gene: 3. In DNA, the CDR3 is TGTGCCACCAGCAGAGACCCGGGACTAGCGGGGTACGAGCAGTACTTC. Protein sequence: CATSRDPGLAGYEQYF.

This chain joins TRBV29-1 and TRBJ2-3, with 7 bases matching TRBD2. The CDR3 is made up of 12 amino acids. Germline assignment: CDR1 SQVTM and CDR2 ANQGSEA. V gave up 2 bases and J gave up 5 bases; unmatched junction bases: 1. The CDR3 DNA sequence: TGCAGCGTTGAAAGGGAGGGAGATACGCAGTATTTT. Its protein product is CSVEREGDTQYF.

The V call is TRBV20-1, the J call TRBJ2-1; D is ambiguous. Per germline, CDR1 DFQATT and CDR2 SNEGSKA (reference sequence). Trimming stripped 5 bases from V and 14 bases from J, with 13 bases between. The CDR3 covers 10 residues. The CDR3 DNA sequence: TGCAGTGCTGGTCGGAGCTCCGAGTTCTTC. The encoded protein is CSAGRSSEFF.

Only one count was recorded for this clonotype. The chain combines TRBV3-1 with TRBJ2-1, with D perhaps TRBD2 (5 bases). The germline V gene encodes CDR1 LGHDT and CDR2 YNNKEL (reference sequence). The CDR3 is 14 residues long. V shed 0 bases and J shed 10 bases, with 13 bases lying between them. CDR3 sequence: CASSQDFWGVEQFF. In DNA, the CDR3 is TGTGCCAGCAGCCAAGATTTCTGGGGAGTAGAGCAGTTCTTC.

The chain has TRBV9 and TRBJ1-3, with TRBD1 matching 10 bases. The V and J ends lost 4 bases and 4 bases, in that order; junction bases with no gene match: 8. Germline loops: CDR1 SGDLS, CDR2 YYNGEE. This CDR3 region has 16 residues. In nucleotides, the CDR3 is TGTGCCAGCAGCCCCCCGGGACAGGGGACCGGAAACACCATATATTTT. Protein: CASSPPGQGTGNTIYF.